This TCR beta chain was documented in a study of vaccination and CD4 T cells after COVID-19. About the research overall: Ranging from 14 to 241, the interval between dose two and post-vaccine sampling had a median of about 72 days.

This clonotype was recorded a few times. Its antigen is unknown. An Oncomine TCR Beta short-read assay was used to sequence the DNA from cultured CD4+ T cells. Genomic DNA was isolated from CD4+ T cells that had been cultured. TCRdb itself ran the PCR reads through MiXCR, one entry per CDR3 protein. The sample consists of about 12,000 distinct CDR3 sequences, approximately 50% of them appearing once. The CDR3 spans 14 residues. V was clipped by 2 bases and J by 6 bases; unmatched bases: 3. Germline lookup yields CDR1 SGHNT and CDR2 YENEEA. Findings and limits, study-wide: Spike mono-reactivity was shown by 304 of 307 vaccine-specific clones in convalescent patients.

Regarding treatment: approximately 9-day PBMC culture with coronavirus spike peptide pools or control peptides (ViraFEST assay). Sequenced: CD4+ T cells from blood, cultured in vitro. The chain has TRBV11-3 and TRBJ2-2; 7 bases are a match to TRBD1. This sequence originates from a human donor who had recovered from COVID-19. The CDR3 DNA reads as TGTGCCAGCAGCTTAAGACAGGGAGCCGGGGAGCTGTTTTTT. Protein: CASSLRQGAGELFF.